Listed below are T cell receptor beta chains from one sample, sequenced in a study of T cell clones after liver transplantation. Some clones are missing from TCRdb's copy, which holds only in-frame ones; the method was immunoSEQ multiplex PCR. The sample carries some 80,000 clones, 65% to 85% recorded once. Sequencing used CD4+ T cells from blood, obtained approximately 3.5 years after liver transplant. The receptors here all came from a human patient who received a liver transplant. Some of the T cells may derive from the graft donor. CDR3s include the opening cysteine and the closing phenylalanine or tryptophan. Fields, in order: J gene, D gene, V gene, clone size, CDR3 DNA, CDR3 protein. D genes are given only for firm matches. Clone size appears in some rows only: once, few, many, or a class for an expanded clone.

TRBJ2-1 | - | TRBV7-7 | - | TGTGCCAGCAGCCTAGCGTACATGACTGAGCAGTTCTTC | CASSLAYMTEQFF
TRBJ1-3 | - | TRBV4-1 | once | TGCGCCAGCAGCCTCTTGCATAGCTCTGGAAACACCATATATTTT | CASSLLHSSGNTIYF
TRBJ2-1 | - | TRBV6-5 | - | TGTGCCAGCAGCAAACCCCGGGCAGGGGTGAATGAGCAGTTCTTC | CASSKPRAGVNEQFF
TRBJ2-7 | - | TRBV6-6 | once | TGTGCCAGCAGCACAATTGAACCCTACGAGCAGTACTTC | CASSTIEPYEQYF
TRBJ2-6 | - | TRBV27 | - | TGTGCCAGCAGTTTTGAGGCTCCCACCTCTATGAGCTCTGGGGCCAACGTCCTGACTTTC | CASSFEAPTSMSSGANVLTF
TRBJ1-1 | - | TRBV6-1 | - | TGTGCCAGCAGTGAATGGGGGCAGGGGACTGAAGCTTTCTTT | CASSEWGQGTEAFF
TRBJ1-3 | - | TRBV7-9 | - | TGTGCCAGCAGCCAAGACAGGAGGGCTGGAAACACCATATATTTT | CASSQDRRAGNTIYF
TRBJ1-1 | - | TRBV2 | - | TGTGCCATACGGACAGCGAACACTGAAGCTTTCTTT | CAIRTANTEAFF
TRBJ1-2 | - | TRBV4-1 | - | TGCGCCAGCAGCCAAGACAGCTATGGCTACACCTTC | CASSQDSYGYTF
TRBJ2-3 | TRBD2 | TRBV19 | - | TGTGCCAGTAGTATAAGGGGAGCGGGAGGAGGCACAGATACGCAGTATTTT | CASSIRGAGGGTDTQYF
TRBJ1-5 | - | TRBV6-5 | - | TGTGCCAGCAGTCTGAGGCGGGGCTCGGATCAGCCCCAGCATTTT | CASSLRRGSDQPQHF
TRBJ2-3 | TRBD1 | TRBV5-4 | - | TGTGCCAGCAGCTCGGGGACAGGGGCTTTAGCAGATACGCAGTATTTT | CASSSGTGALADTQYF
TRBJ2-3 | TRBD2 | TRBV19 | - | TGTGCCAGTTCAGCGGGAGGGTCGTCCACAGATACGCAGTATTTT | CASSAGGSSTDTQYF
TRBJ2-1 | - | TRBV19 | - | TGTGCCAGTAGTCGCCCTAGCGAGACCTACAATGAGCAGTTCTTC | CASSRPSETYNEQFF
TRBJ2-7 | - | TRBV5-1 | - | TGCGCCAGCAGCCGGACAGACTCCTACGAGCAGTACTTC | CASSRTDSYEQYF
TRBJ2-2 | TRBD2 | TRBV2 | - | TGTGCCAGCAGTGGGCGGGAGAGGTTCACCGGGGAGCTGTTTTTT | CASSGRERFTGELFF
TRBJ2-2 | - | TRBV10-1 | - | TGCGCCAGCAGTGAGAGTCAGGGCGCGGCCGGGGAGCTGTTTTTT | CASSESQGAAGELFF
TRBJ1-2 | - | TRBV27 | - | TGTGCCAGCAGCGCAAGGGAAGGCAGGGGCTACACCTTC | CASSAREGRGYTF
TRBJ1-3 | - | TRBV5-1 | - | TGCGCCAGCAGCTTGGGGGGCCTCTCTGGAAACACCATATATTTT | CASSLGGLSGNTIYF
TRBJ2-1 | TRBD2 | TRBV5-1 | - | TGCGCCAGCAACCAACTAGCGGGAGGAGGGTACAATGAGCAGTTCTTC | CASNQLAGGGYNEQFF
TRBJ2-1 | - | TRBV19 | - | TGTGCCAGTAGTACCGACAGGACAGTAGCCTACAATGAGCAGTTCTTC | CASSTDRTVAYNEQFF
TRBJ1-1 | TRBD1 | TRBV9 | - | TGTGCCAGCAGCCCATGGGACAGGAATATGAACACTGAAGCTTTCTTT | CASSPWDRNMNTEAFF
TRBJ2-7 | - | TRBV19 | once | TGTGCCAGTAGCCCTTTCCGACAGGCCAGCTCCTACGAGCAGTACTTC | CASSPFRQASSYEQYF
TRBJ2-1 | - | TRBV18 | - | TGTGCCAGCTCACTACAGGGAAAGCAGTTCTTC | CASSLQGKQFF